This T cell receptor beta chain was captured in a study of blood T cell repertoires in COVID-19. Original data processing: Amplified reference gene primers provided the basis for estimating nucleated cell counts. This table comes from immunoSEQ multiplex PCR, and its TCRdb copy is limited to in-frame clones, with some not included. Clonal size and the V and J genes are those of that table, whereas D and trimming came from the DNA. The table shows some 100,000 clones, with 88% occurring only once. This CDR3 is 12 amino acids long. Germline V gene sequence: CDR1 MNHEY, CDR2 SVGAGI. V shed 7 bases and J shed 3 bases, with 8 bases lying between them.

V is TRBV6-5 and J is TRBJ2-3; a weak D match, TRBD1 (5 bases). This sequence was found in a woman in her seventies with acute or convalescent COVID-19. Sequenced material: peripheral blood. The CDR3 nucleotides read TGTGCCAGCATCTCAGGGACAGATACGCAGTATTTT. This codes for CASISGTDTQYF.